This is a list of T cell receptor beta chains from one sample in a study of cytomegalovirus exposure and HLA in healthy donors. The assay was immunoSEQ multiplex PCR, and TCRdb's table has in-frame clones only and misses some. This sample has some 150,000 clones, with about 77% found just once. Material for sequencing was PBMCs. These receptor sequences come from a woman aged 40-49 years in good health and CMV-seronegative. Both conserved end residues are part of each CDR3.

j_call	v_call	cdr3_aa
TRBJ1-3	TRBV5-1	CASSPGGGNTIYF
TRBJ2-7	TRBV5-1	CASSYSSSGNTYEQYF
TRBJ1-6	TRBV6-1	CASSGGQGDSSPLHF
TRBJ1-6	TRBV10-3	CAISEEDRPNSPLHF
TRBJ1-2	TRBV6-5	CASRHRGLGYGYTF
TRBJ2-3	TRBV2	CASEPGGRTDTQYF
TRBJ2-5	TRBV7-8	CASSPRGGMVTQYF
TRBJ2-7	TRBV2	CASSGVGLRILEYF
TRBJ1-6	TRBV7-3	CASSTGNASPLHF
TRBJ1-2	TRBV28	CASSSPWGDNYGYTF
TRBJ1-2	TRBV2	CASSEVMSHTF
TRBJ2-7	TRBV6-5	CASSPLDRTSYEQYF
TRBJ2-6	TRBV30	CAWSYPRTGANVLTF
TRBJ1-2	TRBV6-1	CASSANRDRESHYGYTF
TRBJ2-3	TRBV7-9	CASSPSRHPTDTQYF
TRBJ2-7	TRBV6-6	CASSPTGYEQYF
TRBJ1-5	TRBV29-1	CSVAGRGSNQPQHF
TRBJ1-4	TRBV27	CASSPGTGRSGNEKLFF
TRBJ2-7	TRBV4-3	CASSQEIRYEQYF
TRBJ1-1	TRBV9	CASSPGSGQVTEAFF
TRBJ1-2	TRBV7-8	CASSLSWSEAKYGYTF
TRBJ1-1	TRBV10-3	CAIGTQNTEAFF
TRBJ2-4	TRBV7-2	CASSFRTGAKNIQYF
TRBJ2-3	TRBV10-3	CATTTGDDGDTQYF
TRBJ2-1	TRBV20-1	CSAGLLGEQFF
TRBJ2-6	TRBV5-1	CASSLDTGRPSGANVLTF
TRBJ1-1	TRBV4-3	CASSQGEGTEAFF
TRBJ1-2	TRBV4-3	CASSQEFNGFSPDYGYTF
TRBJ2-7	TRBV19	CASSIGTPSYEQYF
TRBJ2-3	TRBV4-1	CASSHKDGVWRGDTDTQYF
TRBJ1-2	TRBV7-8	CASSSGSFYRYYGYTF
TRBJ1-2	TRBV29-1	CSVDSRGGTDYGYTF
TRBJ2-2	TRBV5-1	CASSLQLAGNTGELFF
TRBJ2-2	TRBV7-9	CASESWTGSTGELFF
TRBJ1-3	TRBV9	CASSRQGDSSGNTIYF
TRBJ1-1	TRBV2	CASSELRGQNTEAFF
TRBJ2-5	TRBV6-1	CASRGGGTGVETQYF
TRBJ2-7	TRBV10-3	CAIRENRERNEQYF
TRBJ1-1	TRBV10-1	CASSTAGTGLGGNTEAFF
TRBJ1-3	TRBV5-1	CASSLDQVQVSGNTIYF
TRBJ2-2	TRBV4-1	CASSHGNRGPGELFF
TRBJ2-2	TRBV27	CASSAPLLTGSGELFF
TRBJ1-3	TRBV7-2	CASSSYSGTTGNTIYF